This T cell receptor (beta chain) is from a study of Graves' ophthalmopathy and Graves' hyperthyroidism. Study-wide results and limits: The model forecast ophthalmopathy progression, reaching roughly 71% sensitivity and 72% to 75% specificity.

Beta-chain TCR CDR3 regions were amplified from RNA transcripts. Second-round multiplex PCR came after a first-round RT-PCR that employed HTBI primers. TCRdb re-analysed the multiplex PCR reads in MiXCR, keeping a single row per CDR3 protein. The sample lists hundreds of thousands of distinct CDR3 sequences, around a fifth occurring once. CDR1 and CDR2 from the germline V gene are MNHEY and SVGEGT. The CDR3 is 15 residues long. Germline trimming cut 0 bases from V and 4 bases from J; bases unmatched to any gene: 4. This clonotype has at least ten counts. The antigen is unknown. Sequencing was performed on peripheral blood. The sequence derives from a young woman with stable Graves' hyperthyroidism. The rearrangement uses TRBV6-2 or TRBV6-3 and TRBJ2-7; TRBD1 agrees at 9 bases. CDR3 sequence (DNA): TGTGCCAGCAGTTACTCGAACAGGGGGCAGTACGAGCAGTACTTC. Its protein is CASSYSNRGQYEQYF.